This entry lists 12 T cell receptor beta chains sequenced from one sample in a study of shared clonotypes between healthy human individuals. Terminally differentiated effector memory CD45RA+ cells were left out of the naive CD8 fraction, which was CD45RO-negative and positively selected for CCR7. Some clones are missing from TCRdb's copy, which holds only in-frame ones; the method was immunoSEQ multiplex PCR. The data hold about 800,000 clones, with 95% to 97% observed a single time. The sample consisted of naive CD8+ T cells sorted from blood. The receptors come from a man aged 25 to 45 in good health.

The CDR3 DNA reads TGTGCCAGCAGTGTCAGGTCTAGCGGGACCTACGAGCAGTACTTC. This translates into CASSVRSSGTYEQYF. This sequence joins TRBV25-1 and TRBJ2-7; 9 bases agree with TRBD2. CDR3 size: 15 residues. Germline V lookup: CDR1 MGHDK, CDR2 SYGVNS. After removal of 4 bases from V and 2 bases from J, the junction contained 6 bases not matched to a gene.

DNA for the CDR3: TGTGCCATCAGTGAGGGGTCAGGGGACGGTGAGCAGTTCTTC. Its translation: CAISEGSGDGEQFF. J is TRBJ2-1 and V is TRBV10-3; tentative D call: TRBD1 (6 bases). Germline lookup yields CDR1 ENHRY and CDR2 SYGVKD. V shed 2 bases and J shed 9 bases, with 14 bases lying between them. This CDR3 is built from 14 residues.

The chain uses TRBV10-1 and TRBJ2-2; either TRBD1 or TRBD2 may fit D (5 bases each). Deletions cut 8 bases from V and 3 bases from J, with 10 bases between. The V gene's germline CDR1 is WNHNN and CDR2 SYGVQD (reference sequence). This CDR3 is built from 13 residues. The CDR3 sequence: CASGDGYTGELFF. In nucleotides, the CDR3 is TGCGCCAGCGGGGACGGTTACACCGGGGAGCTGTTTTTT.

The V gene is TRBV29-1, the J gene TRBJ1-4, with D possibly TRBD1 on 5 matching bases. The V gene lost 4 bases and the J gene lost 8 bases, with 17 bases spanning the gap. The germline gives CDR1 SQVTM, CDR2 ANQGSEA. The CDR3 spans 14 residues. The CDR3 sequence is CSVVSPGMDEKLFF. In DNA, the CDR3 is TGCAGCGTTGTTTCTCCAGGGATGGACGAAAAACTGTTTTTT.

CDR3 coding DNA: TGTGCCAGCAGCCCCCCTGCAGGGGAAACTTTGGTGTACAATGAGCAGTTCTTC. It is translated as CASSPPAGETLVYNEQFF. The chain combines TRBV7-9 with TRBJ2-1; a possible D gene is TRBD1 (6 bases). The V and J ends lost 5 bases and 4 bases respectively, with 24 bases between them. CDR3 size: 18 residues. The germline V gene has CDR1 SEHNR and CDR2 FQNEAQ (reference sequence).

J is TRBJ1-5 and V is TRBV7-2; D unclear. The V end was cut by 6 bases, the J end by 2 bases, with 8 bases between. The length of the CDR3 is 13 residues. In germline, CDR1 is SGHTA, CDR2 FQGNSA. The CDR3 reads CASSPAGNQPQHF. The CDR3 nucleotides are TGTGCCAGCAGTCCCGCGGGCAATCAGCCCCAGCATTTT.

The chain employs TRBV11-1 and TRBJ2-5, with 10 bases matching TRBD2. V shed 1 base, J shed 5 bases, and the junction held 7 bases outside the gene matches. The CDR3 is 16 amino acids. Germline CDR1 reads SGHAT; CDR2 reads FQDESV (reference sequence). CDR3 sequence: CASSLEPLAGFETQYF. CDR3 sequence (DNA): TGTGCCAGCAGCTTAGAACCACTAGCGGGATTTGAGACCCAGTACTTC.

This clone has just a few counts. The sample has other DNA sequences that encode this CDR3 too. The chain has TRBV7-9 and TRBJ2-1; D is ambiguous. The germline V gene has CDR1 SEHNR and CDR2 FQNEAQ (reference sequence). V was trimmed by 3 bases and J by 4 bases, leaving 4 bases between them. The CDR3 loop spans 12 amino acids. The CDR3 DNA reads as TGTGCCAGCAGCTTGGGGTACAATGAGCAGTTCTTC. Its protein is CASSLGYNEQFF.

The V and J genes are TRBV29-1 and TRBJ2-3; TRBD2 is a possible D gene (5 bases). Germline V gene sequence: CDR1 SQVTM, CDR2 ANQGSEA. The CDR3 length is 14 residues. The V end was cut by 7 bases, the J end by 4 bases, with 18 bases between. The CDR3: CSARTHSSPDTQYF. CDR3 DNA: TGCAGCGCCAGGACTCATAGCTCCCCAGATACGCAGTATTTT.

CDR3 sequence (DNA): TGCAGCGTTGATCATAAGGGCTTCGGGACCCAGTACTTC. Translating it yields CSVDHKGFGTQYF. The rearrangement links TRBV29-1 to TRBJ2-5; D remains unclear. The length of the CDR3 is 13 residues. Germline V CDR1 and CDR2: SQVTM, ANQGSEA. V gave up 3 bases and J gave up 7 bases, with 15 bases separating them. The complete variable domain, with remaining parts taken from reference TRBV29-1 and TRBJ2-5, reads SAVISQKPSRDICQRGTSLTIQCQVDSQVTMMFWYRQQPGQSLTLIATANQGSEATYESGFVIDKFPISRPNLTFSTLTVSNMSPEDSSIYLCSVDHKGFGTQYFGPGTRLLVL.

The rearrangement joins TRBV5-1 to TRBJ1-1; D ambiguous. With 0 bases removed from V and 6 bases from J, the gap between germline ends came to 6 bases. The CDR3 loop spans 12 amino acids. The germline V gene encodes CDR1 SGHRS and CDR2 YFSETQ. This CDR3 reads CASSLGASEAFF. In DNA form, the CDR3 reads TGCGCCAGCAGCTTGGGGGCCTCTGAAGCTTTCTTT.

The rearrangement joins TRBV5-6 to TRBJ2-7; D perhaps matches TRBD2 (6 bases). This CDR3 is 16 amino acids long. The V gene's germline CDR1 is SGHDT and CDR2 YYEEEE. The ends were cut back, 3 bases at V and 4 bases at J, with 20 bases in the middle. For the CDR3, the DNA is TGTGCCAGCAGCTATTCGGAGGGCCGTACGGGGTACGAGCAGTACTTC. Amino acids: CASSYSEGRTGYEQYF. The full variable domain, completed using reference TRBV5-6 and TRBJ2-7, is DAGVTQSPTHLIKTRGQQVTLRCSPKSGHDTVSWYQQALGQGPQFIFQYYEEEERQRGNFPDRFSGHQFPNYSSELNVNALLLGDSALYLCASSYSEGRTGYEQYFGPGTRLTVT.